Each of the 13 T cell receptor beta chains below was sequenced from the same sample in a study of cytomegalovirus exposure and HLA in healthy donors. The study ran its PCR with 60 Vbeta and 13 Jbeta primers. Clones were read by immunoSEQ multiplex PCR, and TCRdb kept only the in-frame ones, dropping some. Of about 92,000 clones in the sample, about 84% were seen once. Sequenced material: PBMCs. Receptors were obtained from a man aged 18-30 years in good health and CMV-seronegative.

The DNA of the CDR3 is TGTGCCTGGAGTGTACAGGCCATCCAAGAGACCCAGTACTTC. This encodes CAWSVQAIQETQYF. The chain couples TRBV30 to TRBJ2-5; possibly TRBD1 for D (5 bases). Germline V gene data show CDR1 as GTSNPN and CDR2 as SVGIG (reference sequence). V was trimmed by 0 bases and J by 1 base, leaving 9 bases between them. This CDR3 region has 14 residues.

The chain's CDR3 is CASSPRPGAYEQYF. The CDR3 DNA is TGTGCCAGCAGCCCCCGCCCAGGGGCCTACGAGCAGTACTTC. The rearrangement joins TRBV7-3 to TRBJ2-7; D possibly corresponds to TRBD1 (6 bases). This CDR3 region has 14 residues. CDR1 is SGHTA, CDR2 FQGTGA, per germline. With 5 bases removed from V and 2 bases from J, the gap between germline ends came to 13 bases.

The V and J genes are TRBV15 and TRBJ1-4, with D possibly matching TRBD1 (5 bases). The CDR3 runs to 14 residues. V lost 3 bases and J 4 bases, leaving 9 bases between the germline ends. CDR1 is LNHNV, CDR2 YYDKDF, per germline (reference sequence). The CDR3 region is CATSSRGDNEKLFF. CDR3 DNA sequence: TGTGCCACCAGCAGCCGGGGGGATAATGAAAAACTGTTTTTT.

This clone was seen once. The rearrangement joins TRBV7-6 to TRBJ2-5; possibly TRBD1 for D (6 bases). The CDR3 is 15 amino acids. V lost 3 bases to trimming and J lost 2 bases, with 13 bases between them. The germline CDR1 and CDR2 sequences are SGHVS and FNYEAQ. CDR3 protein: CASSFSQGRQETQYF. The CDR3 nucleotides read TGTGCCAGCAGCTTCTCTCAGGGGAGACAAGAGACCCAGTACTTC.

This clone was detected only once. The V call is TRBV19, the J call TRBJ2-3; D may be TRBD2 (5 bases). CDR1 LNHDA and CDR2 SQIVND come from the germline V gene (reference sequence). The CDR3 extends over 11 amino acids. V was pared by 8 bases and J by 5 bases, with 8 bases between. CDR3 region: CASAAEDTQYF. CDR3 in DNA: TGTGCCAGTGCAGCGGAAGATACGCAGTATTTT.

CDR3 region: CATSRSTGDLDYGYTF. DNA for the CDR3: TGTGCCACCAGCAGATCAACAGGGGATCTGGACTATGGCTACACCTTC. The chain has TRBV15 and TRBJ1-2; 7 bases match TRBD1. CDR1 and CDR2 from the germline V gene are LNHNV and YYDKDF (reference sequence). Trimming removed 2 bases from V and 3 bases from J; junction bases left unmatched: 9. The CDR3 consists of 16 residues.

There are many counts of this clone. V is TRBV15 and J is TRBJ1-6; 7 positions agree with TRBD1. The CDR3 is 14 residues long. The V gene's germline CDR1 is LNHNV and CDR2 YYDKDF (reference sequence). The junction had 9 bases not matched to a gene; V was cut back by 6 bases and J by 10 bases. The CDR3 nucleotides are TGTGCCACCAGTGACAGGGTGACGGGGTCACCCCTCCACTTT. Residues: CATSDRVTGSPLHF.

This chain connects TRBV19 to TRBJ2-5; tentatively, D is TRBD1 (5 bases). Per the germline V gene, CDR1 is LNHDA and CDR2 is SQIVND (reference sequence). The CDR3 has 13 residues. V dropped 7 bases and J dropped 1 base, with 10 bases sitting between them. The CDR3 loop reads CASNSDSQETQYF. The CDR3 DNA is TGTGCCAGTAATTCCGACAGCCAAGAGACCCAGTACTTC.

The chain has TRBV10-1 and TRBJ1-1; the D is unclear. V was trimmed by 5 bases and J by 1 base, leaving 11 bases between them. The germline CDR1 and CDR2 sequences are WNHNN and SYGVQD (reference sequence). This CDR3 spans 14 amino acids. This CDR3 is CASSHTHGNTEAFF. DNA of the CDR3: TGCGCCAGCAGTCACACCCATGGGAACACTGAAGCTTTCTTT.

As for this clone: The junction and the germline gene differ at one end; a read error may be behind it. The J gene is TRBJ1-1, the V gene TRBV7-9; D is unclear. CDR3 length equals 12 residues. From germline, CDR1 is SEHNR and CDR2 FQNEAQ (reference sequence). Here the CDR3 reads CSSSLLTVEAFF. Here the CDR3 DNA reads TGTTCCAGCAGCTTACTAACAGTTGAAGCTTTCTTT.

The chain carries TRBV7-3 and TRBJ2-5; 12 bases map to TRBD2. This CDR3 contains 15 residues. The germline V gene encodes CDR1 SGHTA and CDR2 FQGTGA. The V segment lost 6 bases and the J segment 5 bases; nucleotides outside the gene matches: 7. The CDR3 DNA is TGTGCCAGCAGTCTGGGGCTAGCGGGAGGGGAGACCCAGTACTTC. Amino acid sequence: CASSLGLAGGETQYF. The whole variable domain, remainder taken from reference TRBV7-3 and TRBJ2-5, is GAGVSQTPSNKVTEKGKYVELRCDPISGHTALYWYRQSLGQGPEFLIYFQGTGAADDSGLPNDRFFAVRPEGSVSTLKIQRTERGDSAVYLCASSLGLAGGETQYFGPGTRLLVL.

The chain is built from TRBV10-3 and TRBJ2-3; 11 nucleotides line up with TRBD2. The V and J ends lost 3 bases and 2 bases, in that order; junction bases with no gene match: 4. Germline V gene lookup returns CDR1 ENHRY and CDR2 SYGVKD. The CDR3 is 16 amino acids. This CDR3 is CAISDASGGPTDTQYF. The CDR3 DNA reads TGTGCCATCAGTGATGCTAGCGGGGGGCCCACAGATACGCAGTATTTT.

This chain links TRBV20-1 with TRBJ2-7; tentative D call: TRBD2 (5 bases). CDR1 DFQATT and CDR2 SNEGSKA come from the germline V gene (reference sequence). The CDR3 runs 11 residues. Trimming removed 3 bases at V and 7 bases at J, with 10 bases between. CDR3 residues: CSASHRREQYF. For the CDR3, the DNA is TGCAGTGCTAGTCATCGGAGGGAGCAGTACTTC.